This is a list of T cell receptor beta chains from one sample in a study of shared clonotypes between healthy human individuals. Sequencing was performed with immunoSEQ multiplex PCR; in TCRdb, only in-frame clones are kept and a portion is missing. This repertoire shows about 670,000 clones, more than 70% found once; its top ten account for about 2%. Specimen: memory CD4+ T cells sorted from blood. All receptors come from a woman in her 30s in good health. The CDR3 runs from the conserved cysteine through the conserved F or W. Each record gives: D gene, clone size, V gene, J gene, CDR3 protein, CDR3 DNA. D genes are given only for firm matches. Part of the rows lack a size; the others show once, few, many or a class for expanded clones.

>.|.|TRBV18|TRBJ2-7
CASSPPLSSIASSYEQYF
TGTGCCAGCTCACCACCTCTAAGTTCTATTGCCAGCTCCTACGAGCAGTACTTC
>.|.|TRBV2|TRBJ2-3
CASSGQGGGPDTQYF
TGTGCCAGCAGCGGACAGGGAGGGGGGCCAGATACGCAGTATTTT
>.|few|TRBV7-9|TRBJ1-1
CASSLFGDTEAFF
TGTGCCAGCAGCTTATTCGGGGACACTGAAGCTTTCTTT
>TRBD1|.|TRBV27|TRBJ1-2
CASSLSKQGVNYGYTF
TGTGCCAGCAGTTTATCGAAACAGGGGGTTAACTATGGCTACACCTTC
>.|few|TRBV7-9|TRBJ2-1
CASSFTGRISYNEQFF
TGTGCCAGCAGCTTTACGGGGAGAATTTCCTACAATGAGCAGTTCTTC
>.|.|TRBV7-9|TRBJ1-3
CASSPIGIHSGGSGNTIYF
TGTGCCAGCAGCCCCATTGGCATCCATTCAGGAGGCTCTGGAAACACCATATATTTT
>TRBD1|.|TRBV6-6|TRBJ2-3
CASSYGTGRGDTQYF
TGTGCCAGCAGTTACGGGACAGGGAGGGGAGATACGCAGTATTTT
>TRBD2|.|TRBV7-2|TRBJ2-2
CASTKPGLANTGELFF
TGTGCCAGCACCAAACCGGGACTAGCGAACACCGGGGAGCTGTTTTTT
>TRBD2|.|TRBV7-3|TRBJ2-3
CASSLGLATDTQYF
TGTGCCAGCAGCCTCGGACTAGCTACCGATACGCAGTATTTT
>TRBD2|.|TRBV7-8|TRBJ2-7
CASATLAGTYEQYF
TGTGCCAGCGCGACCCTAGCGGGGACCTACGAGCAGTACTTC
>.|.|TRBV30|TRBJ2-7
CAWSVSGDMEYF
TGTGCCTGGAGTGTTTCGGGGGACATGGAGTACTTC
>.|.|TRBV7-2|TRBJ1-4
CASSLGRGGKLFF
TGTGCCAGCAGCTTAGGCAGGGGAGGAAAACTGTTTTTT
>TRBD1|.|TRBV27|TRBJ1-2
CASSDRVSYGYTF
TGTGCCAGCAGTGACAGGGTGAGCTATGGCTACACCTTC
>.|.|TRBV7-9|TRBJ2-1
CASSSGDRWGNEQFF
TGTGCCAGCAGCTCGGGAGACAGGTGGGGCAATGAGCAGTTCTTC
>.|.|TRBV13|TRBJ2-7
CASGPRDSYEQYF
TGTGCCAGCGGCCCAAGGGACTCCTACGAGCAGTACTTC
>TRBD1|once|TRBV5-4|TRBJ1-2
CASSFGTGNYGYTF
TGTGCCAGCAGCTTCGGGACAGGGAACTATGGCTACACCTTC
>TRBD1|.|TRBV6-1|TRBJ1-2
CASSDSGQGIYGYTF
TGTGCCAGCAGTGACTCGGGACAGGGTATCTATGGCTACACCTTC
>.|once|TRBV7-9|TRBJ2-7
CASSFVQSSDSTYEQYF
TGTGCCAGCAGCTTCGTGCAAAGTTCGGACTCAACCTACGAGCAGTACTTC
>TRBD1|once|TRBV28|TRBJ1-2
CATGTGSMSYTF
TGTGCCACAGGGACAGGGTCTATGAGCTACACCTTC
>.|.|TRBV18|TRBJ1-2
CASSPLSGPPYGYTF
TGTGCCAGCTCACCACTATCCGGACCCCCCTATGGCTACACCTTC
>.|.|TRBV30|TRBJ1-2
CAWVVGMSPTF
TGTGCCTGGGTGGTCGGGATGAGTCCCACCTTC
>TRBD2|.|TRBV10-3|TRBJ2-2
CATTSAGELFF
TGTGCCACGACTAGCGCCGGGGAGCTGTTTTTT
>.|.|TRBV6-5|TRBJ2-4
CASSSHTRESRIQYF
TGTGCCAGCAGTTCCCACACCAGGGAGAGTCGCATTCAGTACTTC
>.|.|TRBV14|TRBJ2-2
CASSHSVTANTGELFF
TGTGCCAGCAGCCATTCGGTTACGGCGAACACCGGGGAGCTGTTTTTT
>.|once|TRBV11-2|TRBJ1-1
CASSSPRGGAEAFF
TGTGCCAGCAGCTCCCCGCGGGGGGGTGCTGAAGCTTTCTTT
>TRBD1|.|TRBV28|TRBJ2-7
CASSPIGTGRREQYF
TGTGCCAGCAGCCCGATTGGGACAGGGAGGCGCGAGCAGTACTTC
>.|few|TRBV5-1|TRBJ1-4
CASSLDSGQSPRPVGRLFF
TGCGCCAGCAGCTTGGATTCGGGCCAAAGCCCGCGCCCCGTCGGAAGACTGTTTTTT
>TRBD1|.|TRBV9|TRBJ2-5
CASSGSPAGGRETQYF
TGTGCCAGCAGCGGAAGCCCCGCAGGGGGACGAGAGACCCAGTACTTC
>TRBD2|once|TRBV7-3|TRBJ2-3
CASSPGLVTDTQYF
TGTGCCAGCAGCCCAGGACTAGTAACAGATACGCAGTATTTT
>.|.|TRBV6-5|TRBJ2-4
CASSSSLGDIQYF
TGTGCCAGCAGCTCCTCGCTCGGAGACATTCAGTACTTC
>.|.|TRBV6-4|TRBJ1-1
CASSDSGEVGRRAFF
TGTGCCAGCAGTGACTCCGGGGAGGTCGGTCGTAGGGCTTTCTTT
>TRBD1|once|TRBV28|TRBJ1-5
CASSRDREARQPQHF
TGTGCCAGCAGTCGAGACAGGGAGGCGAGACAGCCCCAGCATTTT
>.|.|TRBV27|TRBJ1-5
CASRGGAQPQHF
TGTGCCAGTAGGGGGGGGGCGCAGCCCCAGCATTTT
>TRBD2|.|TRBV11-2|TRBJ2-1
CASSLSLAGASSYNEQFF
TGTGCCAGCAGCTTAAGCCTAGCGGGAGCCAGCTCCTACAATGAGCAGTTCTTC
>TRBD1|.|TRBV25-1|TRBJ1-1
CASSRRQGVAEAFF
TGTGCCAGCAGCCGACGACAGGGCGTCGCTGAAGCTTTCTTT
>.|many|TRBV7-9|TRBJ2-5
CASSLAGSKETQYF
TGTGCCAGCAGCTTAGCTGGCAGTAAAGAGACCCAGTACTTC
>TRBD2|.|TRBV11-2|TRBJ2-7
CASSPSLMTSGRSSYEQYF
TGTGCCAGCAGCCCATCCCTGATGACTAGCGGGAGGAGCTCCTACGAGCAGTACTTC
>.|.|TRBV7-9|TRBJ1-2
CASSLAQGYGYTF
TGTGCCAGCAGCTTAGCGCAGGGCTATGGCTACACCTTC
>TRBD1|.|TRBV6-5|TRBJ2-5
CASRRMGQVQETQYF
TGTGCCAGCAGGAGAATGGGACAGGTCCAAGAGACCCAGTACTTC
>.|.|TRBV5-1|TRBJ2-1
CASSLVATTYNEQFF
TGCGCCAGCAGCTTGGTAGCGACAACCTACAATGAGCAGTTCTTC